This TCR beta chain was identified in a study of shared clonotypes between healthy human individuals. As for the study in general: Three plates were used per donor for CD4 naive, three for CD4 memory, two for CD8 naive and one for CD8 memory.

For sorted subsets, about 200 ng DNA per replicate equaled 30,000 or so T cell genomes. Only in-frame clones appear in the TCRdb table, and some are missing; sequencing was by immunoSEQ multiplex PCR. The sample lists 2 million to 2.5 million clones, approximately 96% occurring once. This clone came up once. Its specificity is unknown. Study results and caveats: Tissue TCR repertoires likely differ from these blood-only repertoires. Generally, naive subsets came out with larger estimated richness than memory subsets.

The sequence derives from a man aged 18 to 29 in good health. The sequenced sample was naive CD4+ T cells sorted from blood. Subset indicated: CD45RA+ positively selected.

This CDR3 is CASSHNPDIGTYEQYF. The CDR3 nucleotides are TGCGCCAGCAGCCATAATCCGGACATAGGAACCTACGAGCAGTACTTC. The chain has TRBV4-1 and TRBJ2-7, with a weak D call TRBD1 (5 bases). Germline V lookup: CDR1 MGHRA, CDR2 YSYEKL. The ends were cut back, 3 bases at V and 2 bases at J, with 17 bases in the middle. CDR3 length: 16 residues.